The 15 T cell receptor beta chains given below trace back to one sample, sequenced in a study of T cells in Graves' hyperthyroidism and ophthalmopathy. It was RNA transcripts that yielded the amplified TCR beta CDR3 regions. An initial round of RT-PCR targeting the TCR CDR3 relied on the HTBI primer set. TCRdb independently ran MiXCR on the multiplex PCR reads; one entry per CDR3 protein. Of some 600,000 distinct CDR3 sequences listed, around 13% were seen once; the top ten hold around 5.4%. Sequences were obtained from blood. All receptors derive from a young woman with Graves' hyperthyroidism that later progressed to Graves' ophthalmopathy.

The table lists this clonotype with a few counts. The genes are TRBV20-1 and TRBJ2-1, with 9 bases lining up with TRBD2. The CDR3 consists of 15 residues. V trimming: 0 bases; J trimming: 6 bases; junction bases outside the gene matches: 6. Germline loops: CDR1 DFQATT, CDR2 SNEGSKA (reference sequence). This CDR3 is CSARDLAGIVNEQFF. The CDR3 DNA sequence: TGCAGTGCTAGAGATCTAGCGGGAATCGTCAATGAGCAGTTCTTC.

About this clonotype: This may come from a read error, since a much larger clone is one base off. J is TRBJ1-2 and V is TRBV11-2; possibly TRBD1 for D (6 bases). The CDR3 length is 15 residues. In germline, CDR1 is SGHAT, CDR2 FQNNGV. Deletions cut 4 bases from V and 7 bases from J, with 19 bases between. The CDR3 nucleotides are TGTGCCAGCAGCTCCCGAGGGGGAAGCGACTGTGGCTACACCTTC. It encodes CASSSRGGSDCGYTF.

The chain recombines TRBV12-3 or TRBV12-4 with TRBJ2-1; D unresolved. Trimming pared 6 bases from V and 0 bases from J, leaving 12 bases between. The CDR3 consists of 15 residues. In nucleotides, the CDR3 is TGTGCCAGCAGGAAGGGCACCGACTCCTACAATGAGCAGTTCTTC. Translated, it gives CASRKGTDSYNEQFF.

This clonotype was recorded many times. The rearrangement links TRBV7-2 to TRBJ1-1, with D hard to call. CDR1 and CDR2 (germline): SGHTA, FQGNSA. Deletions cut 1 base from V and 2 bases from J, with 11 bases between. The CDR3 length is 15 residues. Here the CDR3 reads CASSLGGRRNTEAFF. The DNA for the CDR3 is TGTGCCAGCAGCTTAGGTGGACGTAGAAACACTGAAGCTTTCTTT. The complete variable domain, with remaining parts taken from reference TRBV7-2 and TRBJ1-1, reads GAGVSQSPSNKVTEKGKDVELRCDPISGHTALYWYRQSLGQGLEFLIYFQGNSAPDKSGLPSDRFSAERTGGSVSTLTIQRTQQEDSAVYLCASSLGGRRNTEAFFGQGTRLTVV.

This clonotype was seen at least ten times. The rearrangement uses TRBV27 and TRBJ2-1; TRBD2 matches 14 bases. Per germline, CDR1 MNHEY and CDR2 SMNVEV (reference sequence). The ends lost 5 bases at V and 10 bases at J; junction bases unmatched: 7. The CDR3 contains 15 residues. CDR3 protein: CASSTGTSGSGEQFF. CDR3 coding DNA: TGTGCCAGCAGTACCGGGACTAGCGGGAGCGGCGAGCAGTTCTTC.

This clonotype was recorded many times. The gene calls are TRBV18 and TRBJ1-5; no clear D gene. Trimming removed 3 bases at V and 5 bases at J, with 14 bases between. CDR3 length: 15 residues. Germline CDR1 is KGHSH and CDR2 is LQKENI. In nucleotides, the CDR3 is TGTGCCAGCTCACCCTGGAGGGAAGGCGATCAGCCCCAGCATTTT. Its translation: CASSPWREGDQPQHF.

In this sample, this clonotype turned up a few times. The genes are TRBV5-6 and TRBJ1-4; TRBD1 might be the D (5 bases). Germline loops: CDR1 SGHDT, CDR2 YYEEEE. Trimming took 2 bases from V and 7 from J, leaving 12 bases between them. This CDR3 is built from 14 residues. In DNA, the CDR3 is TGTGCCAGCAGCTTTGGGACCCCGCCTGAAAAACTGTTTTTT. Protein: CASSFGTPPEKLFF.

This clonotype was seen at least ten times. The chain carries TRBV6-6 and TRBJ1-1; D gene ambiguous. V was cut by 1 base and J by 2 bases, with 11 bases left in between. The V gene's germline CDR1 is MNHNY and CDR2 SVGAGI (reference sequence). This CDR3 has 15 residues. The CDR3 here is CASSYLAHTNTEAFF. Here the CDR3 DNA reads TGTGCCAGCAGTTACTTGGCACACACTAACACTGAAGCTTTCTTT.

This clonotype was counted ten times or more. The chain is built from TRBV7-9 and TRBJ1-6, with D possibly TRBD1 on 5 matching bases. The V and J ends lost 5 bases and 10 bases respectively, with 12 bases between them. The CDR3 is 13 amino acids. The germline CDR1 and CDR2 sequences are SEHNR and FQNEAQ (reference sequence). Here the CDR3 DNA reads TGTGCCAGCAGCAACGGGGGAGGGTCACCCCTCCACTTT. This encodes CASSNGGGSPLHF.

The gene calls are TRBV3-1 and TRBJ2-1, with 7 positions matching TRBD2. Germline CDR1 is LGHDT and CDR2 is YNNKEL (reference sequence). J was trimmed by 3 bases and V by 3 bases; bases with no gene match: 8. This CDR3 spans 16 amino acids. The CDR3 is CASSHRGTSVYNEQFF. The CDR3 nucleotides are TGTGCCAGCAGCCACCGGGGTACTAGCGTCTACAATGAGCAGTTCTTC.

This clonotype was detected a few times. This sequence joins TRBV28 and TRBJ1-5; tentatively, D is TRBD1 (5 bases). The germline V and J ends were trimmed by 7 bases and 4 bases, with 20 bases remaining between them. The CDR3 sequence is 16 residues long. CDR1 and CDR2 (germline): MDHEN, SYDVKM. This CDR3 reads CASTEKAPGPNQPQHF. CDR3 coding DNA: TGTGCCAGCACCGAAAAAGCTCCGGGACCGAATCAGCCCCAGCATTTT.

This clonotype was detected only once. The chain employs TRBV2 and TRBJ2-1; D unclear. The germline CDR1 and CDR2 sequences are SNHLY and FYNNEI. V was shortened by 8 bases and J by 3 bases, with 8 bases between the two germline ends. The CDR3 loop spans 12 amino acids. This chain's CDR3 is CASRKDYNEQFF. CDR3 DNA: TGTGCCAGCCGCAAGGACTACAATGAGCAGTTCTTC.

V and J are TRBV10-3 and TRBJ2-5; 10 nucleotides align to TRBD2. The CDR3 has 16 amino acids. The junction had 5 bases not matched to a gene; V was cut back by 2 bases and J by 2 bases. Germline V gene sequence: CDR1 ENHRY, CDR2 SYGVKD. CDR3 amino acids: CAISEPASGGQETQYF. The DNA for the CDR3 is TGTGCCATCAGTGAGCCGGCTAGCGGGGGACAAGAGACCCAGTACTTC.

Only a few counts were recorded for this clonotype. V and J are TRBV4-3 and TRBJ2-1, with 9 positions matching TRBD2. Germline CDR1 is LGHNA and CDR2 is YSLEER. Losses at the gene ends were 0 bases for V and 14 bases for J; bases not matched to a gene: 5. CDR3 length: 13 residues. The CDR3 is CASSQDRGRAKFF. For the CDR3, the DNA is TGCGCCAGCAGCCAAGATCGCGGGAGGGCCAAGTTCTTC.

This clonotype has ten or more counts. The CDR3 loop reads CAWAGQENTEAFF. In nucleotides, the CDR3 is TGTGCCTGGGCCGGACAGGAGAACACTGAAGCTTTCTTT. The genes are TRBV30 and TRBJ1-1; 7 nucleotides match TRBD1. Germline CDR1 and CDR2: GTSNPN and SVGIG (reference sequence). This CDR3 is 13 amino acids long. V dropped 5 bases and J dropped 1; count of bases not matched to a gene: 4.